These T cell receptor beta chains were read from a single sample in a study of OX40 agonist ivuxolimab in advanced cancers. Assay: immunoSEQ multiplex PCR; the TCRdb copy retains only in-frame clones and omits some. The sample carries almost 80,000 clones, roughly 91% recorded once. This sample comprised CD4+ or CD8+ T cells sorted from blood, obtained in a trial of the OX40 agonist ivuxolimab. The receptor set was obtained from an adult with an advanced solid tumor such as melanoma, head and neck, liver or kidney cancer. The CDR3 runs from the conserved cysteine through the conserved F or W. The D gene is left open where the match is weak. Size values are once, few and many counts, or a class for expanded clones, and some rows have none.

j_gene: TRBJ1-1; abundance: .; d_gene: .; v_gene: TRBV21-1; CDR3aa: CASTNEQAENTEAFF; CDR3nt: TGTGCCAGTACGAATGAACAGGCCGAGAACACTGAAGCTTTCTTT
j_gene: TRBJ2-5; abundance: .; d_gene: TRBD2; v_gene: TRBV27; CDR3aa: CASSPKGTSGIRTQYF; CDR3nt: TGTGCCAGCAGTCCGAAAGGGACTAGCGGCATCCGGACCCAGTACTTC
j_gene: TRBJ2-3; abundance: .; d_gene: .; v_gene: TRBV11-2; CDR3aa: CASSLRRSDTQYF; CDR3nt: TGTGCCAGCAGCTTAAGGCGGTCAGATACGCAGTATTTT
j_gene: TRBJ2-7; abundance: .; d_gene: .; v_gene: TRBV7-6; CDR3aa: CASSLDPKTSYEQYF; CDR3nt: TGTGCCAGCAGCCTCGACCCAAAGACGTCCTACGAGCAGTACTTC
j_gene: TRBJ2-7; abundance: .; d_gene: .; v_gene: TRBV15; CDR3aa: CATSREGLYEQYF; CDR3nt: TGTGCCACCAGCAGAGAAGGTCTCTACGAGCAGTACTTC
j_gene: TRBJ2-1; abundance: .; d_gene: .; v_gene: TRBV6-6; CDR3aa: CASSSLNEQFF; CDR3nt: TGTGCCAGCAGTTCCCTCAATGAGCAGTTCTTC
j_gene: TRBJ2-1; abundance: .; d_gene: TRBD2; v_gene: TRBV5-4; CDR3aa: CASSQAGGPSYNEQFF; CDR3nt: TGTGCCAGCAGTCAAGCGGGAGGGCCGTCTTACAATGAGCAGTTCTTC
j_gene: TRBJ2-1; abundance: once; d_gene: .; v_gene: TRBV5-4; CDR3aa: CASRFSTAASYNEQFF; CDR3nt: TGTGCCAGCAGATTCTCGACAGCCGCCTCCTACAATGAGCAGTTCTTC
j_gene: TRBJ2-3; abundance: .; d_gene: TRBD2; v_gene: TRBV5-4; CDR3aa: CASSLRLAGVSTDTQYF; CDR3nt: TGTGCCAGCAGCTTGAGGTTGGCGGGAGTTAGCACAGATACGCAGTATTTT
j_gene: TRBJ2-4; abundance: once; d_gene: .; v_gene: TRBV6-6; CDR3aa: CASSRTGTLQGIQYF; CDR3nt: TGTGCCAGCAGTCGTACAGGGACCCTCCAAGGCATTCAGTACTTC
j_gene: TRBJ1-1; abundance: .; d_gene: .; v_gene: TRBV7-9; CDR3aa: CASSLAGAATEAFF; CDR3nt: TGTGCCAGCAGCTTAGCAGGGGCTGCCACTGAAGCTTTCTTT
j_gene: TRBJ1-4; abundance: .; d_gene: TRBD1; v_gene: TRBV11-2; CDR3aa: CASSLAHTGGNEKLFF; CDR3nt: TGTGCCAGCAGCTTAGCCCACACAGGGGGGAATGAAAAACTGTTTTTT
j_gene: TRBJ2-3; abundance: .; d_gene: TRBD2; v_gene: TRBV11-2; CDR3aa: CASSLVFGGRVSDTQYF; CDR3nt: TGTGCCAGCAGCTTAGTATTTGGCGGGAGGGTGTCAGATACGCAGTATTTT
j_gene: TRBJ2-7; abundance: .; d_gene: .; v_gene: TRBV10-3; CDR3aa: CAISSGDYEQYF; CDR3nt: TGTGCCATCAGCTCCGGGGACTACGAGCAGTACTTC
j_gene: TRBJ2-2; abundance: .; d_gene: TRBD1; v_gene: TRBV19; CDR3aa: CASSMTGETGELFF; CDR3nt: TGTGCCAGTAGTATGACAGGGGAGACCGGGGAGCTGTTTTTT
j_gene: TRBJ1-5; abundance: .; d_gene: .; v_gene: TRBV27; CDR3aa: CASSSTRNQPQHF; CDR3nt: TGTGCCAGCAGTTCGACACGCAATCAGCCCCAGCATTTT
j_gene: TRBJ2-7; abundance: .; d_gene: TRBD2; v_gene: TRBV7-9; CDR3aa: CASSLERGNSYEQYF; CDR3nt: TGTGCCAGCAGCTTAGAGCGGGGGAACTCCTACGAGCAGTACTTC
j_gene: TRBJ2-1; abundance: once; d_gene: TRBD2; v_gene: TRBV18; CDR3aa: CASSMKQTAGGGNYNEQFF; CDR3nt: TGTGCCAGCTCAATGAAGCAGACGGCGGGAGGGGGGAACTACAATGAGCAGTTCTTC
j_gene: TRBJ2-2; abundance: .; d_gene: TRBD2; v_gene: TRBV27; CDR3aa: CASSSPGLAGGGGELFF; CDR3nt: TGTGCCAGCAGTTCGCCCGGACTAGCGGGAGGAGGCGGGGAGCTGTTTTTT
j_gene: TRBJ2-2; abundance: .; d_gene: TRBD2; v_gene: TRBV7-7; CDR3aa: CASSSSGMNTGELFF; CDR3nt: TGTGCCAGCAGCTCTAGCGGGATGAACACCGGGGAGCTGTTTTTT
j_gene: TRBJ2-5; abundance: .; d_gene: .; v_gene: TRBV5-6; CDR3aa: CASSFGGGQETQYF; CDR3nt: TGTGCCAGCAGCTTCGGGGGCGGTCAAGAGACCCAGTACTTC
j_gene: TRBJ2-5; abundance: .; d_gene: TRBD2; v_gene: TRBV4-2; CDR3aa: CASRSGTSGQETQYF; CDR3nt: TGTGCCAGCAGATCCGGGACTAGCGGCCAAGAGACCCAGTACTTC
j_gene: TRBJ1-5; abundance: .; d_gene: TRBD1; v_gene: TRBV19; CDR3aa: CASNPGQVGNQPQHF; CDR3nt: TGTGCCAGTAATCCGGGACAGGTGGGCAATCAGCCCCAGCATTTT
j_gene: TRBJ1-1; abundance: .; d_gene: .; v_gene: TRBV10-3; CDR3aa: CAMGRGGSGTEAFF; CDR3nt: TGTGCCATGGGGCGGGGGGGAAGCGGCACTGAAGCTTTCTTT
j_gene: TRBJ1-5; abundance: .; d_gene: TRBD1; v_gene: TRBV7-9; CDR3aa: CASSLGYRGDQPQHF; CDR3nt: TGTGCCAGCAGCTTAGGGTACAGGGGGGACCAGCCCCAGCATTTT
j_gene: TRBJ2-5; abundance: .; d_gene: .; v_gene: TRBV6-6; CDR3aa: CASSTNPKTQYF; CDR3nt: TGTGCCAGCAGCACCAACCCCAAGACCCAGTACTTC
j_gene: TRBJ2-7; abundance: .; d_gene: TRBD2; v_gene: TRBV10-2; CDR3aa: CASRLGLAVPYEQYF; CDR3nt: TGCGCCAGCAGGTTAGGACTAGCGGTCCCCTACGAGCAGTACTTC
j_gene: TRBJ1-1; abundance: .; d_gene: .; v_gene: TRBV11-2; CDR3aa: CASSLAQYTEAFF; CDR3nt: TGTGCCAGCAGCTTAGCACAGTACACTGAAGCTTTCTTT
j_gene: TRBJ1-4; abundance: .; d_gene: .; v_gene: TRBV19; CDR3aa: CASSFYRAGGEKLFF; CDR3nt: TGTGCCAGTAGTTTCTACAGGGCGGGAGGCGAAAAACTGTTTTTT
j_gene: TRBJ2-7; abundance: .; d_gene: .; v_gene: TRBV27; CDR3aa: CASSFQVGSYEQYF; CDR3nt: TGTGCCAGCAGTTTTCAGGTCGGCTCCTACGAGCAGTACTTC
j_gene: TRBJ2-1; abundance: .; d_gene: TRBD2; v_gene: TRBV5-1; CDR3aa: CASSLLAGAGNEQFF; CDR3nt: TGCGCCAGCAGCTTACTAGCGGGAGCAGGCAATGAGCAGTTCTTC
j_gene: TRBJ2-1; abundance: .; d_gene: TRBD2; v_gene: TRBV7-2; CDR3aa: CASSKLAGGPYEQFF; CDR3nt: TGTGCCAGCAGCAAACTAGCGGGAGGGCCCTATGAGCAGTTCTTC
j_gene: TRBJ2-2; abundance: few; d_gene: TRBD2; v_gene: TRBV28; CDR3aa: CASSFPGLAGATGELFF; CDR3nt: TGTGCCAGCAGTTTTCCGGGACTAGCGGGAGCCACCGGGGAGCTGTTTTTT
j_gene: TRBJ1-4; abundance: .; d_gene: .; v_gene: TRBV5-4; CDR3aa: CASSPMRGGEKLFF; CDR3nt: TGTGCCAGCAGCCCGATGAGGGGAGGGGAAAAACTGTTTTTT
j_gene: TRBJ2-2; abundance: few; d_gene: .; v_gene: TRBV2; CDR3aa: CASSVEGLGELFF; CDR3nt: TGTGCCAGCAGTGTTGAGGGGCTCGGGGAGCTGTTTTTT
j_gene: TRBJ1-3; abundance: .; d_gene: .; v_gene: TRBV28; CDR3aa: CASTSIGNTIYF; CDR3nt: TGTGCCAGCACCTCTATCGGAAACACCATATATTTT
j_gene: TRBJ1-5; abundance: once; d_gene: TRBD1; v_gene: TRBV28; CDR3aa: CASISSSGQGVGQPQHF; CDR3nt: TGTGCCAGCATCTCCTCCTCGGGACAGGGGGTAGGCCAGCCCCAGCATTTT
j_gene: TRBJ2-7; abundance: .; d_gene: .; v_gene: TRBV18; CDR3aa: CASSRDTYEQYF; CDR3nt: TGTGCCAGCTCCCGGGACACCTACGAGCAGTACTTC
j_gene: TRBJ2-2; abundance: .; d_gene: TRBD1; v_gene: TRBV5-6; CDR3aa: CASSAQGFQWGELFF; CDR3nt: TGTGCCAGCAGCGCACAGGGGTTTCAATGGGGGGAGCTGTTTTTT
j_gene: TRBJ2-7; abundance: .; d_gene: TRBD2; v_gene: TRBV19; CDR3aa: CASSTRAGGSSSYEQYF; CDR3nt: TGTGCCAGTAGTACGAGGGCGGGAGGGTCTAGCTCCTACGAGCAGTACTTC
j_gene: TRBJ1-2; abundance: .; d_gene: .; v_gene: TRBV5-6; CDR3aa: CASSLKGQFYGYTF; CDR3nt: TGTGCCAGCAGCTTGAAAGGGCAGTTCTATGGCTACACCTTC
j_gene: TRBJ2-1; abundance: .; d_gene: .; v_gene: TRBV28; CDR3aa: CASSLGTLTYNEQFF; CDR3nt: TGTGCCAGCAGTTTGGGGACCTTAACCTACAATGAGCAGTTCTTC
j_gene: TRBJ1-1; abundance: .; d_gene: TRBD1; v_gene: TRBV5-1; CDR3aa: CASSLAGQGGFF; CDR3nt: TGCGCCAGCAGCTTGGCTGGACAGGGCGGCTTCTTT
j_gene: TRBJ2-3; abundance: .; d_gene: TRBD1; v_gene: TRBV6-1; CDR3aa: CASSQDRATTDTQYF; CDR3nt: TGTGCCAGCAGCCAGGACAGGGCCACCACAGATACGCAGTATTTT
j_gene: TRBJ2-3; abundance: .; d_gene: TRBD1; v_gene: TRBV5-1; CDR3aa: CASSLVDWGTGRADTQYF; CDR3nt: TGCGCCAGCAGCTTGGTCGATTGGGGGACAGGGAGGGCAGATACGCAGTATTTT